Listed below are T cell receptor beta chains from one sample, sequenced in a study of T cell responses to AZD1222 COVID-19 vaccine. Only in-frame clones appear in the TCRdb table, and some are missing; sequencing was by immunoSEQ multiplex PCR. The profile shows 150,000 or so clones, 85% to 95% of them singletons. The sequencing here drew on peripheral blood, taken on day 0 of AZD1222 vaccination. Receptors were obtained from an adult in good health. Both conserved end residues are trimmed from each CDR3.

j_call v_call cdr3_aa
TRBJ1-3 TRBV2 ASSAGTGGSGNTIY
TRBJ1-2 TRBV4-1 ASSQWDKQGYGYT
TRBJ2-2 TRBV27 ASSLSAGENTGELF
TRBJ2-2 TRBV13 ASSLGGSGVTGELF
TRBJ1-5 TRBV25-1 ASSEGGTGHQPQH
TRBJ1-1 TRBV19 ASSPRTGRAMNTEAF
TRBJ1-2 TRBV4-3 ASSTQIAGKNGYT
TRBJ1-6 TRBV7-9 ASSLGTNYGGSPLH
TRBJ2-6 TRBV5-8 ASSLSWQGRSGANVLT
TRBJ1-1 TRBV4-1 ASSQVETGTEAF
TRBJ2-3 TRBV6-2/TRBV6-3 ASSLALADTQY